This T cell receptor beta chain was captured in a study of OX40 agonist ivuxolimab in advanced cancers. Some background on the complete study: Ivuxolimab was an agonistic, fully human IgG2 monoclonal antibody directed against OX40 (CD134), a costimulatory receptor. Peripheral TCRbeta sequencing was intended to test whether TCR sequence diversity was altered and clonal T-cell expansion was caused by ivuxolimab. Partial responses occurred in three dose-escalation patients: two with cutaneous melanoma and one with hepatocellular carcinoma. A male proportion of roughly 80% and a mean age of 60 years, ranging from 23 to 79, were recorded for the dose-escalation cohort. Patients were allowed to have had prior anti-PD-1, anti-PD-L1 or anti-CTLA-4 therapy, and around 40% of the dose-escalation patients had previously received checkpoint inhibitors. Of the 50 to 55 dose-escalation patients, hepatocellular carcinoma was present in around 19, melanoma in some 15, renal cell carcinoma in 9 and head and neck cancer in 9. Intravenous ivuxolimab was administered to patients every 2 weeks at six dose levels: 0.01, 0.1, 0.3, 1.5, 3 and 10 mg/kg. The paper covers the monotherapy dose-escalation part of the phase I ivuxolimab trial, which included N ≈ 57 patients.

In regard to this clone: The clone's antigen remains unknown. No much larger clone is present one base from it, and per-base qualities are unavailable.

From its cysteine to its phenylalanine, the CDR3 spans 13 amino acids. Only the CDR3 region is kept as DNA, spanning 39 bases read in frame from base 1. According to the germline V gene, CDR1 reads SGHVS and CDR2 reads FQNEAQ. The V end loses 5 bases and the J end loses 2 bases, and a stretch of 10 bases separates them. The trial excluded patients who had a history of autoimmune disease or were on systemic immunosuppression. Peripheral blood for TCR sequencing was collected from all dose cohorts at baseline, on cycle 4 day 1, and on cycle 7 day 1. The samples were drawn from a first-in-human, open-label, multicenter phase I dose-escalation trial of ivuxolimab. Adults with locally advanced or metastatic melanoma, renal cell carcinoma, hepatocellular carcinoma or head and neck squamous cell carcinoma were enrolled in the trial. Before TCR sequencing, CD4+ and CD8+ T cells were separately sorted from peripheral blood.

Study-wide conclusions, independent of this receptor: At doses of 0.1 to 3.0 mg/kg, clonal expansion of both CD4+ and CD8+ T cells in blood was seen between baseline and week 6. Low levels of normalized T-cell clonal expansion were also seen in some nonresponding patients. Partial responders in the 0.1-3.0 mg/kg groups had among the lowest normalized peripheral clonal expansion, especially among CD8+ T cells. The antigen specificity of the clonally expanded peripheral T cells was not determined. After ivuxolimab, expanded clones were on average more numerous among CD8+ T cells than among CD4+ T cells.

For sequencing of the TCRbeta CDR3 region, genomic DNA was extracted from the sorted cells. TCRbeta CDR3 regions were sequenced using the immunoSEQ Assay. TCRdb took over this immuneACCESS table, retaining in-frame rearrangements with V and J assigned. Such tables are incomplete; in checked studies, under half of the missing clones stem from an unresolved V gene, and the remainder is unexplained. The sample profile shows about 73,000 clones; more than 85% of them were found once. The ten most abundant clones make up roughly a tenth of the sample. The rearranged chain carries TRBV7-8 and TRBJ2-7, with an unclear D gene assignment. The sequence was obtained from an adult with an advanced solid tumor such as melanoma, head and neck, liver or kidney cancer. The material sequenced was CD4+ or CD8+ T cells sorted from blood, taken in a trial of the OX40 agonist ivuxolimab. The bases read TGTGCCAGCAGCCAGGATAACACCTACGAGCAGTACTTC. It is translated as CASSQDNTYEQYF.